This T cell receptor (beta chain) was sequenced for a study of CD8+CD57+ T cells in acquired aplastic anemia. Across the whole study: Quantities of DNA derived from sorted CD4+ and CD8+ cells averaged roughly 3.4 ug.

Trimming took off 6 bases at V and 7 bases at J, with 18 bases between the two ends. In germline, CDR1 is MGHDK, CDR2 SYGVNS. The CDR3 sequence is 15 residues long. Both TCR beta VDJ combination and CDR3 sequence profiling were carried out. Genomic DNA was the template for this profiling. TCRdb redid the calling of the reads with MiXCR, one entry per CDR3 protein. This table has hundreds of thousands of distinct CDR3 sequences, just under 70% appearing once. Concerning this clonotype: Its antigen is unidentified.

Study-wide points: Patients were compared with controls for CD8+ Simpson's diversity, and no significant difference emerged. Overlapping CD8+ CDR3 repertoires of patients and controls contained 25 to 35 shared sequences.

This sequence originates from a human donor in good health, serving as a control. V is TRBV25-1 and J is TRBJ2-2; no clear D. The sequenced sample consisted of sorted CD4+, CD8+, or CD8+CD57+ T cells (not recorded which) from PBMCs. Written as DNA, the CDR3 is TGTGCCAGCAGCGCCCAGGCTGGAATGAGCGGGGAGCTGTTTTTT. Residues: CASSAQAGMSGELFF.